These 21 T cell receptor beta chains share one sample of origin, sequenced in a study of blood T cell repertoires in COVID-19 (dated by TCRdb to 2018 to 2020). Library preparation was by the immunoSEQ multiplex PCR assay. TCRdb took this table from immuneACCESS and kept in-frame rearrangements with V and J called. Such tables lack part of the clones; where checked against another copy, unresolved V genes explain under half of the gap, and the rest is unexplained. This sample is represented by 84,000 or so clones; nearly 85% of them were singletons. 25% to 30% of the sample lies in the top ten. The sequenced sample was peripheral blood. The receptors were gathered from a woman of 80 years or more with acute or convalescent COVID-19.

This clone appeared once. This chain connects TRBV2 to TRBJ1-2; maybe TRBD1 (6 bases). V lost 4 bases and J lost 5, with 11 bases in between. Germline CDR1 SNHLY, CDR2 FYNNEI. There are 13 residues in the CDR3. CDR3 amino acids: CASSVDSEYGYTF. CDR3 nucleotides: TGTGCCAGCAGTGTGGACAGTGAATATGGCTACACCTTC.

The rearrangement links TRBV7-2 to TRBJ2-1, with no clear D. Germline V gives CDR1 SGHTA, CDR2 FQGNSA. This CDR3 has 15 amino acids. V lost 4 bases and J 2 bases, leaving 12 bases between the germline ends. In nucleotides, the CDR3 is TGTGCCAGCAGCTCAGGCCTGTCCCCCTACAATGAGCAGTTCTTC. It encodes CASSSGLSPYNEQFF.

The chain has TRBV5-1 and TRBJ1-6; D is unclear. The CDR3 has 15 residues. Germline loops: CDR1 SGHRS, CDR2 YFSETQ. Between the trimmed V and J ends, which lost 4 bases and 10 bases, there was a span of 18 bases. In DNA, the CDR3 is TGCGCCAGCAGCCTGGAGACTCCAGAGGAGTCACCCCTCCACTTT. Its translation is CASSLETPEESPLHF.

The chain combines TRBV5-5 with TRBJ2-2; 10 nucleotides align to TRBD2. The V gene's germline CDR1 is SGHKS and CDR2 YYEKEE (reference sequence). The CDR3 extends over 15 amino acids. The trim removed 5 bases at V and 6 bases at J, leaving 7 bases unmatched. The CDR3 DNA reads as TGTGCCAGCAGATACCTAGCGGGAGTCTCCGGGGAGCTGTTTTTT. Amino acid sequence: CASRYLAGVSGELFF.

The rearrangement uses TRBV28 and TRBJ2-7; TRBD2 aligns across 14 bases. There are 15 residues in the CDR3. Germline assignment: CDR1 MDHEN and CDR2 SYDVKM. J lost 7 bases, V lost 5 bases, and 7 bases had no gene match. The DNA of the CDR3 is TGTGCCAGCAGTCCGGGACTAGCGGGAGTAGGTGAGCAGTACTTC. This encodes CASSPGLAGVGEQYF.

J is TRBJ2-7 and V is TRBV7-2; no reliable D call. The germline gives CDR1 SGHTA, CDR2 FQGNSA. V dropped 5 bases and J dropped 8 bases, with 16 bases sitting between them. The CDR3 spans 13 residues. The CDR3 protein is CASSHPSSYQQYF. The CDR3 DNA reads as TGTGCCAGCAGCCACCCTTCGAGTTACCAGCAGTACTTC.

This clone was picked up a small number of times. V and J are TRBV5-1 and TRBJ2-2; 12 nucleotides align to TRBD2. The J segment lost 7 bases and the V segment lost 0 bases, leaving 7 bases of the junction unmatched. From germline, CDR1 is SGHRS and CDR2 YFSETQ. The CDR3 totals 17 residues. CDR3 sequence: CASSLASGRASVGELFF. CDR3 DNA sequence: TGCGCCAGCAGCTTGGCTAGCGGGAGGGCCTCCGTCGGGGAGCTGTTTTTT.

This clone appeared once. The CDR3 spells CASSLGQGYTGELFF. Written as DNA, the CDR3 is TGTGCCAGCAGCCTAGGACAGGGGTACACCGGGGAGCTGTTTTTT. This chain connects TRBV3-1 (or the pseudogene TRBV3-2) to TRBJ2-2; 9 bases are a match to TRBD1. The CDR3 spans 15 residues. Germline values: CDR1 LGHDT, CDR2 YNNKEL (reference sequence). Unmatched junction bases numbered 3, after V lost 4 bases and J lost 3 bases.

This chain connects TRBV10-2 to TRBJ2-3; D is uncertain. Germline V gene lookup returns CDR1 WSHSY and CDR2 SAAADI. The CDR3 sequence is 15 residues long. V lost 8 bases, J lost 0 bases, and 15 bases lay in between. In DNA form, the CDR3 reads TGCGCCAGCTCCCCGCGCGGCGAAAGCACAGATACGCAGTATTTT. It encodes CASSPRGESTDTQYF.

The chain uses TRBV10-2 and TRBJ2-3, with 8 bases identical to TRBD1. The germline V gene encodes CDR1 WSHSY and CDR2 SAAADI. V dropped 0 bases and J dropped 4; count of bases not matched to a gene: 3. The CDR3 length is 15 residues. This chain's CDR3 is CASSESPGGADTQYF. CDR3 sequence (DNA): TGCGCCAGCAGTGAGTCGCCAGGGGGCGCAGATACGCAGTATTTT.

This rearrangement joins TRBV18 to TRBJ1-1, with 7 bases identical to TRBD1. With V trimmed by 5 bases and J by 10 bases, 13 bases remained unmatched. The CDR3 has 14 amino acids. Germline-derived CDR1 and CDR2 are KGHSH and LQKENI. The CDR3 sequence is CASSSSGTASGAFF. The DNA of the CDR3 is TGTGCCAGCTCATCTTCCGGGACAGCGTCTGGAGCTTTCTTT. Based on the CDR3 plus reference TRBV18 and TRBJ1-1, the full variable domain is NAGVMQNPRHLVRRRGQEARLRCSPMKGHSHVYWYRQLPEEGLKFMVYLQKENIIDESGMPKERFSAEFPKEGPSILRIQQVVRGDSAAYFCASSSSGTASGAFFGQGTRLTVV.

V gene TRBV28 combines with J gene TRBJ2-3; maybe TRBD1 (5 bases). CDR3 length: 15 amino acids. CDR1 is MDHEN, CDR2 SYDVKM, per germline. Trimming removed 3 bases at V and 5 bases at J, with 15 bases between. The CDR3 is CASSFVGRAEDTQYF. CDR3 bases: TGTGCCAGCAGTTTTGTGGGCAGGGCGGAAGATACGCAGTATTTT.

V is TRBV7-9 and J is TRBJ2-7, with a tentative D call TRBD1 (6 bases). The CDR3 consists of 14 residues. V dropped 0 bases and J dropped 5 bases, with 11 bases sitting between them. Germline CDR1 reads SEHNR; CDR2 reads FQNEAQ (reference sequence). The CDR3 spells CASSLAGDINEQYF. The CDR3 DNA reads TGTGCCAGCAGCTTAGCGGGGGACATCAACGAGCAGTACTTC.

CDR3 DNA sequence: TGTGCCACCCGCGAATCGGGGAGCAGCAATCAGCCCCAGCATTTT. It specifies CATRESGSSNQPQHF. The V gene is TRBV10-3, the J gene TRBJ1-5; no clear D. The CDR3 is 15 amino acids. With 10 bases removed from V and 1 base from J, the gap between germline ends came to 17 bases. Germline V gene lookup returns CDR1 ENHRY and CDR2 SYGVKD.

The count of this clone is one. The chain carries TRBV15 and TRBJ2-6; maybe TRBD1 (5 bases). Trimming left V 0 bases short and J 2 bases short, with 14 bases between. The length of the CDR3 is 18 residues. The germline V gene encodes CDR1 LNHNV and CDR2 YYDKDF (reference sequence). For the CDR3, the DNA is TGTGCCACCAGCAGAGATTACCTGCAGGGAACTGGGGCCAACGTCCTGACTTTC. Protein sequence: CATSRDYLQGTGANVLTF.

The chain employs TRBV13 and TRBJ2-7; TRBD2 matches at 11 bases. Trimming at V came to 5 bases and at J to 3 bases, leaving 3 bases not matched to a gene. Germline values: CDR1 PRHDT, CDR2 FYEKMQ (reference sequence). The CDR3 is made up of 14 amino acids. In DNA form, the CDR3 reads TGTGCCAGCAGCCGTAGCGGGAGGGGCTACGAGCAGTACTTC. Protein sequence: CASSRSGRGYEQYF. Full variable domain (missing parts from reference TRBV13 and TRBJ2-7): AAGVIQSPRHLIKEKRETATLKCYPIPRHDTVYWYQQGPGQDPQFLISFYEKMQSDKGSIPDRFSAQQFSDYHSELNMSSLELGDSALYFCASSRSGRGYEQYFGPGTRLTVT.

This clone ranks as medium-sized (0.01 to 0.1%). This sequence joins TRBV2 and TRBJ2-3, with 11 bases matching TRBD1. The junction had 2 bases not matched to a gene; V was cut back by 2 bases and J by 4 bases. This CDR3 is built from 15 residues. CDR1 and CDR2 (germline): SNHLY, FYNNEI. The chain's CDR3 is CASSEQGQGADTQYF. CDR3 nucleotide sequence: TGTGCCAGCAGTGAACAGGGACAGGGGGCAGATACGCAGTATTTT. Together with reference TRBV2 and TRBJ2-3, the CDR3 gives the full variable domain: EPEVTQTPSHQVTQMGQEVILRCVPISNHLYFYWYRQILGQKVEFLVSFYNNEISEKSEIFDDQFSVERPDGSNFTLKIRSTKLEDSAMYFCASSEQGQGADTQYFGPGTRLTVL.

This chain uses TRBV19 with TRBJ2-1, with D perhaps TRBD2 (5 bases). CDR3 length: 15 residues. Germline CDR1 reads LNHDA; CDR2 reads SQIVND (reference sequence). V lost 3 bases and J lost 4, with 13 bases in between. For the CDR3, the DNA is TGTGCCAGTAGTATTAGGGAGTCGGGATACAATGAGCAGTTCTTC. This codes for CASSIRESGYNEQFF.

The chain has TRBV6-5 and TRBJ1-2; maybe TRBD1 (6 bases). Trimming took off 6 bases at V and 9 bases at J, with 20 bases between the two ends. Germline V gene lookup returns CDR1 MNHEY and CDR2 SVGAGI. CDR3 size: 14 residues. CDR3 region: CASSLEAGARSYTF. CDR3 coding DNA: TGTGCCAGCAGCTTAGAAGCAGGGGCCCGGAGCTACACCTTC.

V gene TRBV2 combines with J gene TRBJ1-1; TRBD1 aligns across 11 bases. In germline, CDR1 is SNHLY, CDR2 FYNNEI. There are 15 residues in the CDR3. The J segment lost 5 bases and the V segment lost 4 bases, leaving 6 bases of the junction unmatched. The DNA of the CDR3 is TGTGCCAGCAGTGGGGGGACAGGGGGAAGAACTGAAGCTTTCTTT. Residues: CASSGGTGGRTEAFF.

The chain joins TRBV4-2 to TRBJ1-2; the match to TRBD1 covers 10 bases. The V gene end was trimmed by 4 bases and the J gene end by 2 bases; junction bases not matched to a gene: 4. The length of the CDR3 is 15 residues. Per germline, CDR1 LGHNA and CDR2 YNFKEQ. This CDR3 reads CASSLPGQGNYGYTF. The DNA of the CDR3 is TGTGCCAGCAGCCTGCCGGGACAGGGGAACTATGGCTACACCTTC.